These 23 T cell receptor beta chains originate from one sample sequenced in a study of CD4 T cells in relation to SARS-CoV-2 and coronaviruses. The unexposed donors gave CD4+ T cells in 2011-2018, prior to COVID-19. CD4+ T cells were isolated from the cells after less than 13 days of culture. Method: immunoSEQ multiplex PCR; TCRdb's copy keeps in-frame clones and lacks some. Of 15,000 to 20,000 clones in the sample, around 75% were seen once. No antigens are known for them. Sequenced input: CD4+ T cells from PBMCs, cultured in vitro. Receptors originate from a human donor in good health.

This chain connects TRBV18 to TRBJ2-7, with D perhaps matching TRBD1 or TRBD2 (6 bases each). Germline lookup yields CDR1 KGHSH and CDR2 LQKENI. The CDR3 loop spans 14 amino acids. Trimming took 4 bases from V and 6 from J, leaving 16 bases between them. The DNA of the CDR3 is TGTGCCAGCTCACAGGAGGGGGGTTTAGGCGAGCAGTACTTC. It encodes CASSQEGGLGEQYF.

The V gene is TRBV12-3 or TRBV12-4, the J gene TRBJ1-2; D is possibly TRBD1 (5 bases). V lost 9 bases and J 7 bases, leaving 18 bases between the germline ends. This CDR3 is built from 13 residues. The CDR3 nucleotides read TGTGCCAGTTCCCTTGGGGGGGGTTTTGGCTACACCTTC. Translating it yields CASSLGGGFGYTF.

The chain is built from TRBV6-2 or TRBV6-3 and TRBJ1-1; TRBD1 aligns across 9 bases. With 2 bases clipped from V and 5 bases from J, the junction kept 9 bases outside the gene matches. The CDR3 has 16 amino acids. Germline V gives CDR1 MNHEY, CDR2 SVGEGT. CDR3 in DNA: TGTGCCAGCAGTTACAGGACGGGACAGGGAGGTACTGAAGCTTTCTTT. Its translation is CASSYRTGQGGTEAFF.

J is TRBJ2-3 and V is TRBV12-3 or TRBV12-4; D not certain. This CDR3 is built from 13 residues. Trimming shortened V by 6 bases and J by 4 bases, and 11 bases separated the two germline ends. Written as DNA, the CDR3 is TGTGCCAGCAGGGGCGACTTGTCAGATACGCAGTATTTT. Its translation is CASRGDLSDTQYF.

Turning to this clone: Other DNA sequences within the sample encode an identical CDR3. J is TRBJ2-5 and V is TRBV7-2; no firm D call. This CDR3 contains 11 residues. V lost 3 bases and J lost 1, with 0 bases in between. Germline V CDR1 and CDR2: SGHTA, FQGNSA. The chain's CDR3 is CASSFQETQYF. The CDR3 DNA is TGTGCCAGCAGCTTCCAAGAGACCCAGTACTTC.

This sequence joins TRBV3-1 (or the pseudogene TRBV3-2) and TRBJ2-7; D possibly corresponds to TRBD2 (5 bases). Trimming cost V 4 bases and J 0 bases, with 10 bases left between them. From germline, CDR1 is LGHDT and CDR2 YNNKEL (reference sequence). CDR3 length: 14 amino acids. CDR3 amino acids: CASSPGLSSYEQYF. For the CDR3, the DNA is TGTGCCAGCAGCCCTGGACTGAGCTCCTACGAGCAGTACTTC.

The chain couples TRBV3-1 (or the pseudogene TRBV3-2) to TRBJ2-3; a possible D gene is TRBD2 (6 bases). Trimming took off 4 bases at V and 1 base at J, with 9 bases between the two ends. The CDR3 covers 14 residues. The germline V gene encodes CDR1 LGHDT and CDR2 YNNKEL (reference sequence). This CDR3 reads CASSRSGGTDTQYF. The DNA of the CDR3 is TGTGCCAGCAGCCGTAGCGGAGGCACAGATACGCAGTATTTT.

The CDR3 protein is CASRREGTGGLRQYF. In DNA, the CDR3 is TGTGCCAGCAGGCGCGAGGGGACAGGGGGCTTACGGCAGTACTTC. The J gene is TRBJ2-7, the V gene TRBV3-1 (or the pseudogene TRBV3-2); 12 positions agree with TRBD1. V trimming: 6 bases; J trimming: 9 bases; junction bases outside the gene matches: 12. Germline V gives CDR1 LGHDT, CDR2 YNNKEL (reference sequence). CDR3 length: 15 residues.

This chain links TRBV5-1 with TRBJ2-1; possible D gene TRBD2, 7 bases. This CDR3 has 14 residues. V lost 7 bases and J 5 bases, leaving 16 bases between the germline ends. Germline V gives CDR1 SGHRS, CDR2 YFSETQ. The CDR3 DNA follows: TGCGCCAGCTCAAGGGGGGGGGCTGACAATGAGCAGTTCTTC. It codes for CASSRGGADNEQFF.

The chain joins TRBV11-2 to TRBJ2-2, with D possibly TRBD2 on 5 matching bases. Trimming left V 5 bases short and J 6 bases short, with 10 bases between. The CDR3 is 13 amino acids. Germline assignment: CDR1 SGHAT and CDR2 FQNNGV. The CDR3 sequence: CASSPERAGELFF. CDR3 DNA sequence: TGTGCCAGCAGCCCCGAGAGGGCCGGGGAGCTGTTTTTT.

V usage is TRBV9 and J usage is TRBJ2-2; TRBD1 agrees at 8 bases. CDR3 length: 15 amino acids. Per germline, CDR1 SGDLS and CDR2 YYNGEE. J lost 5 bases, V lost 0 bases, and 3 bases had no gene match. For the CDR3, the DNA is TGTGCCAGCAGCGTAGGACAGGGGCTGACCGGGGAGCTGTTTTTT. Residues: CASSVGQGLTGELFF. The full variable domain, completed using reference TRBV9 and TRBJ2-2, is DSGVTQTPKHLITATGQRVTLRCSPRSGDLSVYWYQQSLDQGLQFLIQYYNGEERAKGNILERFSAQQFPDLHSELNLSSLELGDSALYFCASSVGQGLTGELFFGEGSRLTVL.

The chain joins TRBV7-9 to TRBJ2-1; TRBD1 matches 8 bases. CDR3 size: 15 residues. The V segment lost 10 bases and the J segment 9 bases; nucleotides outside the gene matches: 17. The germline V gene has CDR1 SEHNR and CDR2 FQNEAQ (reference sequence). In DNA, the CDR3 is TGTGCCACCAGAGCCCCCGTTCAGGGGGCAGGTGAGCAGTTCTTC. Translated: CATRAPVQGAGEQFF.

The V call is TRBV6-6, the J call TRBJ2-7, with TRBD1 matching 7 bases. Germline CDR1 is MNHNY and CDR2 is SVGAGI (reference sequence). The CDR3 runs 15 residues. J gave up 2 bases and V 2 bases, and 6 bases lay outside the gene matches. The chain's CDR3 is CASSYTTGTTYEQYF. CDR3 nucleotides: TGTGCCAGCAGTTACACGACAGGGACCACCTACGAGCAGTACTTC.

The rearrangement links TRBV20-1 to TRBJ2-7, with 8 bases identical to TRBD2. Per the germline V gene, CDR1 is DFQATT and CDR2 is SNEGSKA (reference sequence). With V trimmed by 5 bases and J by 7 bases, 16 bases remained unmatched. This CDR3 contains 15 residues. The CDR3 region is CSARAPGGALGEQYF. The CDR3 DNA reads as TGCAGTGCTCGTGCTCCGGGAGGGGCACTCGGGGAGCAGTACTTC.

The chain links TRBV5-1 to TRBJ2-4, with TRBD2 identical over 12 bases. Unmatched junction bases numbered 2, after V lost 0 bases and J lost 4 bases. From germline, CDR1 is SGHRS and CDR2 YFSETQ. The CDR3 length is 16 residues. In nucleotides, the CDR3 is TGCGCCAGCAGCTTGGGGCTAGCGGGAGGGAAAAACATTCAGTACTTC. Protein: CASSLGLAGGKNIQYF. Based on the CDR3 plus reference TRBV5-1 and TRBJ2-4, the full variable domain is KAGVTQTPRYLIKTRGQQVTLSCSPISGHRSVSWYQQTPGQGLQFLFEYFSETQRNKGNFPGRFSGRQFSNSRSEMNVSTLELGDSALYLCASSLGLAGGKNIQYFGAGTRLSVL.

The chain employs TRBV9 and TRBJ2-5, with TRBD1 matching over 9 bases. Germline V gene lookup returns CDR1 SGDLS and CDR2 YYNGEE. With V trimmed by 4 bases and J by 7 bases, 11 bases remained unmatched. This CDR3 is 15 amino acids long. CDR3 sequence reads: CASSLRDREMGTQYF. The CDR3 DNA reads as TGTGCCAGCAGCCTTCGGGACAGGGAAATGGGGACCCAGTACTTC. The complete variable domain, with remaining parts taken from reference TRBV9 and TRBJ2-5, reads DSGVTQTPKHLITATGQRVTLRCSPRSGDLSVYWYQQSLDQGLQFLIQYYNGEERAKGNILERFSAQQFPDLHSELNLSSLELGDSALYFCASSLRDREMGTQYFGPGTRLLVL.

The CDR3 nucleotides are TGTGCCAGCAGCTTGGCTAGCGGGGGGATCTACGAGCAGTACTTC. Residues: CASSLASGGIYEQYF. J is TRBJ2-7 and V is TRBV7-2; 11 bases match TRBD2. Trimming at V came to 3 bases and at J to 3 bases, leaving 4 bases not matched to a gene. This CDR3 contains 15 residues. CDR1 and CDR2 (germline): SGHTA, FQGNSA.

With regard to this clone: The junction and the germline gene differ at one end; a read error may be behind it. The rearrangement joins TRBV7-9 to TRBJ2-4, with 8 bases fitting TRBD1. Germline CDR1 reads SEHNR; CDR2 reads FQNEAQ (reference sequence). CDR3 size: 12 residues. The CDR3 sequence is CASSSSGTGLSF. The CDR3 nucleotides are TGTGCCAGCAGCTCGTCCGGGACAGGCCTGTCCTTC.

The CDR3 nucleotides read TGTGCCAGCAGGCGGGACACTCGGTTCGGGGAGCTGTTTTTT. It codes for CASRRDTRFGELFF. The rearrangement uses TRBV5-5 and TRBJ2-2; D tentatively reads TRBD1 or TRBD2 (6 bases each). CDR3 length equals 14 residues. V dropped 5 bases and J dropped 7 bases, with 15 bases sitting between them. The germline gives CDR1 SGHKS, CDR2 YYEKEE (reference sequence). Full variable domain (remainder filled in from reference TRBV5-5 and TRBJ2-2): DAGVTQSPTHLIKTRGQQVTLRCSPISGHKSVSWYQQVLGQGPQFIFQYYEKEERGRGNFPDRFSARQFPNYSSELNVNALLLGDSALYLCASRRDTRFGELFFGEGSRLTVL.

V is TRBV30 and J is TRBJ2-3; D unclear. From germline, CDR1 is GTSNPN and CDR2 SVGIG (reference sequence). V shed 2 bases and J shed 0 bases, with 12 bases lying between them. The length of the CDR3 is 15 residues. The CDR3 reads CAWSNGGQSTDTQYF. For the CDR3, the DNA is TGTGCCTGGAGTAATGGCGGCCAGAGCACAGATACGCAGTATTTT.

The chain joins TRBV3-1 (or the pseudogene TRBV3-2) to TRBJ1-2; D is perhaps TRBD1 (6 bases). Trimming pared 8 bases from V and 8 bases from J, leaving 21 bases between. CDR3 length: 14 amino acids. Germline CDR1 is LGHDT and CDR2 is YNNKEL (reference sequence). Here the CDR3 reads CASRRGTQGGGYTF. For the CDR3, the DNA is TGTGCCAGCCGTCGAGGGACACAAGGGGGGGGCTACACCTTC.

V gene TRBV6-5 combines with J gene TRBJ2-5, with D maybe TRBD1 (5 bases). Per germline, CDR1 MNHEY and CDR2 SVGAGI. The V gene lost 5 bases and the J gene lost 7 bases, with 8 bases spanning the gap. The CDR3 loop spans 11 amino acids. CDR3 region: CASSRQGTQYF. The CDR3 coding sequence is TGTGCCAGCAGTCGCCAGGGGACCCAGTACTTC.

This sequence joins TRBV6-2 or TRBV6-3 and TRBJ2-1; 8 bases fit TRBD1. CDR1 and CDR2 from the germline V gene are MNHEY and SVGEGT. The V gene end was trimmed by 2 bases and the J gene end by 2 bases; junction bases not matched to a gene: 8. The CDR3 has 17 residues. This chain's CDR3 is CASSYQQGAWAYNEQFF. In DNA, the CDR3 is TGTGCCAGCAGTTACCAGCAGGGGGCGTGGGCCTACAATGAGCAGTTCTTC.